These 28 T cell receptor beta chains came from one sample sequenced in a study of early T cells in non-severe SARS-CoV-2 infection (dated by TCRdb to the early 2020s). Preparation of the library involved 5' RACE. Sequencing was performed on a NextSeq 500. The public reads were reanalyzed by TCRdb: fastp trimming at Q25, MiXCR alignment, in-frame beta chains only. Merged by CDR3 protein, the rows form single entries marked with the most common genes and DNA. The sample table records around 40,000 distinct CDR3 sequences; around 6.3% of these occur just once. Over 4.5% of the sample rests with the top ten. The sequencing input was whole blood. These receptors originate from an adult who was a healthcare worker with PCR-confirmed SARS-CoV-2 infection or an uninfected control (not recorded which).

This clonotype is classed as medium-sized. The rearrangement joins TRBV7-2 to TRBJ2-1; no firm D call. This CDR3 has 11 residues. Trimming removed 8 bases at V and 6 bases at J, with 8 bases between. Germline V gene data show CDR1 as SGHTA and CDR2 as FQGNSA. This CDR3 is CASLAFNEQFF. CDR3 nucleotide sequence: TGTGCCAGCTTGGCTTTCAATGAGCAGTTCTTC. Combining the CDR3 with reference TRBV7-2 and TRBJ2-1 gives the whole variable domain GAGVSQSPSNKVTEKGKDVELRCDPISGHTALYWYRQSLGQGLEFLIYFQGNSAPDKSGLPSDRFSAERTGGSVSTLTIQRTQQEDSAVYLCASLAFNEQFFGPGTRLTVL.

There are a few counts of this clonotype. The V and J genes are TRBV18 and TRBJ2-2, with 8 bases aligning to TRBD2. V shed 8 bases, J shed 0 bases, and the junction held 8 bases outside the gene matches. The CDR3 covers 16 residues. Per germline, CDR1 KGHSH and CDR2 LQKENI. The CDR3 DNA reads TGTGCCAGCCCCCGGCTAGCGGGCCCGAACACCGGGGAGCTGTTTTTT. Its translation is CASPRLAGPNTGELFF. Combining the CDR3 with reference TRBV18 and TRBJ2-2 gives the whole variable domain NAGVMQNPRHLVRRRGQEARLRCSPMKGHSHVYWYRQLPEEGLKFMVYLQKENIIDESGMPKERFSAEFPKEGPSILRIQQVVRGDSAAYFCASPRLAGPNTGELFFGEGSRLTVL.

This clonotype was counted between two and nine times. The chain is built from TRBV11-2 and TRBJ2-7; D perhaps matches TRBD2 (5 bases). Trimming took off 7 bases at V and 5 bases at J, with 9 bases between the two ends. Germline CDR1 SGHAT, CDR2 FQNNGV. The CDR3 sequence is 11 residues long. In DNA, the CDR3 is TGTGCCAGCACTGACGGGAACGAGCAGTACTTC. Protein: CASTDGNEQYF.

Many counts were recorded for this clonotype. This chain connects TRBV7-2 to TRBJ2-2, with 9 bases lining up with TRBD2. CDR3 length: 18 residues. CDR1 SGHTA and CDR2 FQGNSA come from the germline V gene. The V gene end was trimmed by 1 base and the J gene end by 5 bases; junction bases not matched to a gene: 11. CDR3 loop: CASSLGGPGLAGTGELFF. The DNA of the CDR3 is TGTGCCAGCAGCTTAGGGGGTCCGGGACTAGCAGGAACCGGGGAGCTGTTTTTT.

In this sample, this clonotype turned up many times. The chain employs TRBV27 and TRBJ2-1; 7 bases are a match to TRBD2. CDR3 length: 13 amino acids. Losses at the gene ends were 8 bases for V and 2 bases for J; bases not matched to a gene: 3. Germline-derived CDR1 and CDR2 are MNHEY and SMNVEV (reference sequence). The CDR3 is CASRREAYNEQFF. The CDR3 DNA sequence: TGTGCCAGCCGCCGGGAGGCCTACAATGAGCAGTTCTTC.

This clonotype was seen a handful of times. The chain uses TRBV29-1 and TRBJ2-3; D tentatively fits TRBD1 or TRBD2 (5 bases each). CDR1 and CDR2 from the germline V gene are SQVTM and ANQGSEA. This CDR3 is 13 amino acids long. Deletions cut 5 bases from V and 4 bases from J, with 13 bases between. CDR3 DNA: TGCAGCGTTACCCGAGGGGACCCAGATACGCAGTATTTT. Its protein is CSVTRGDPDTQYF.

This clonotype was seen a few times. Germline is not matched at one junction end, which may reflect a read error. The chain carries TRBV3-1 and TRBJ2-1; tentative D call: TRBD2 (6 bases). Germline V gene data show CDR1 as LGHDT and CDR2 as YNNKEL (reference sequence). The length of the CDR3 is 14 residues. CDR3 nucleotides: TGTGCCAGCAGCCAAGAGACGGTTAGACTAGTTAAGATCTTC. Protein: CASSQETVRLVKIF.

In its sample, this clonotype was seen many times. The J gene is TRBJ2-5, the V gene TRBV27, with D perhaps matching TRBD1 (6 bases). CDR1 MNHEY and CDR2 SMNVEV come from the germline V gene (reference sequence). V was pared by 5 bases and J by 2 bases, with 12 bases between. CDR3 size: 14 residues. The CDR3 protein is CASSPRDKQETQYF. The CDR3 coding sequence is TGTGCCAGCAGTCCTAGGGACAAACAAGAGACCCAGTACTTC.

The chain carries TRBV28 and TRBJ2-7; D is unclear. Trimming took 3 bases from V and 0 from J, leaving 18 bases between them. Germline V gene sequence: CDR1 MDHEN, CDR2 SYDVKM. The CDR3 contains 17 residues. In nucleotides, the CDR3 is TGTGCCAGCAGTTTCGCTCGGCTACCAAAACCCTCCTACGAGCAGTACTTC. Translation gives CASSFARLPKPSYEQYF.

There are many counts of this clonotype. The chain uses TRBV9 and TRBJ1-2; D gene ambiguous. The CDR3 runs 12 residues. V was clipped by 6 bases and J by 4 bases, with 10 bases between them. Germline V gene sequence: CDR1 SGDLS, CDR2 YYNGEE. The CDR3 sequence: CASTRLAYGYTF. The DNA for the CDR3 is TGTGCCAGCACCCGGTTAGCCTATGGCTACACCTTC.

There are many counts of this clonotype. This sequence joins TRBV19 and TRBJ2-1; TRBD2 might be the D (6 bases). V dropped 6 bases and J dropped 6 bases, with 15 bases sitting between them. Per germline, CDR1 LNHDA and CDR2 SQIVND (reference sequence). The CDR3 length is 14 residues. CDR3 residues: CASSHLGGTNEQFF. The CDR3 coding sequence is TGTGCCAGTAGCCACCTGGGGGGAACCAATGAGCAGTTCTTC.

This chain connects TRBV21-1 to TRBJ1-1. TRBV21-1 is flagged as a pseudogene. This CDR3 has 12 residues. The CDR3 reads CASPTIGTEAFF. DNA of the CDR3: TGTGCCAGCCCGACAATTGGGACTGAAGCTTTCTTT.

This clonotype was detected many times. Because the CDR3's place on the DNA is in doubt, the DNA is left out and the CDR3 is given as listed by TCRdb. The chain employs TRBV11-2 and TRBJ2-2; TRBD1 is taken as the D call from the table, unchecked against the DNA. The germline V gene encodes CDR1 SGHAT and CDR2 FQNNGV. The length of the CDR3 is 16 amino acids, counting both ends. The CDR3 region is CASSLWDSGTPGSCFF.

The sample holds many counts of this clonotype. The genes are TRBV6-6 and TRBJ2-5; D is uncertain. V was cut by 6 bases and J by 1 base, with 6 bases left in between. CDR3 size: 12 residues. CDR1 and CDR2 (germline): MNHNY, SVGAGI (reference sequence). The CDR3 DNA sequence: TGTGCCAGCAGCCCGGGCCAAGAGACCCAGTACTTC. Its translation: CASSPGQETQYF.

As for this clonotype: A junction end diverges from the germline sequence, so it may reflect a read error. This sequence joins TRBV12-3 or TRBV12-4 and TRBJ2-2; 8 bases fit TRBD1. The CDR3 extends over 15 amino acids. CDR3 in amino acids: CASSLGQGGAGELFF. For the CDR3, the DNA is TGTGCCAGCAGCTTAGGACAGGGTGGCGCCGGGGAGCTGTTTTTT.

The genes are TRBV6-2 or TRBV6-3 and TRBJ2-3; D not certain. This CDR3 contains 12 residues. Per germline, CDR1 MNHEY and CDR2 SVGEGT. The V and J ends lost 0 bases and 5 bases respectively, with 3 bases between them. CDR3: CASSYSGDTQYF. The CDR3 DNA is TGTGCCAGCAGTTACTCTGGAGATACGCAGTATTTT.

V gene TRBV20-1 combines with J gene TRBJ1-1, with 7 bases fitting TRBD1. This CDR3 region has 15 residues. Germline loops: CDR1 DFQATT, CDR2 SNEGSKA (reference sequence). V was clipped by 0 bases and J by 1 base; unmatched bases: 5. This CDR3 is CSARDDREGNTEAFF. The CDR3 DNA reads as TGCAGTGCTAGAGATGACAGGGAAGGGAACACTGAAGCTTTCTTT.

This clonotype was observed many times. The chain is built from TRBV7-4 and TRBJ2-5, with D perhaps being TRBD1 or TRBD2 (5 bases each). V was cut by 2 bases and J by 2 bases, with 12 bases left in between. The CDR3 runs 15 residues. CDR1 SGHVT and CDR2 SQSDAQ come from the germline V gene. The chain's CDR3 is CASSLTGAPQETQYF. The CDR3 DNA reads as TGTGCCAGCAGCTTAACCGGGGCACCACAAGAGACCCAGTACTTC.

This clonotype appeared many times. The chain couples TRBV6-6 to TRBJ2-3; 8 bases fit TRBD1. CDR1 is MNHNY and CDR2 is SVGAGI in the germline V gene (reference sequence). Trimming removed 5 bases from V and 2 bases from J; junction bases left unmatched: 3. The CDR3 is made up of 14 amino acids. CDR3 sequence reads: CASSHRGATDTQYF. The DNA for the CDR3 is TGTGCCAGCAGTCACAGGGGGGCCACAGATACGCAGTATTTT.

This clonotype was counted ten times or more. The V and J genes are TRBV13 and TRBJ1-1; 8 bases fit TRBD1. Per germline, CDR1 PRHDT and CDR2 FYEKMQ (reference sequence). V lost 5 bases to trimming and J lost 1 base; unmatched junction nucleotides: 15. The CDR3 consists of 18 residues. The CDR3 loop is CASSRLPRDRGRNTEAFF. CDR3 coding DNA: TGTGCCAGCAGCCGCCTCCCCCGAGACAGGGGACGGAACACTGAAGCTTTCTTT.

The chain links TRBV7-9 to TRBJ2-2; D unclear. Trimming cost V 7 bases and J 7 bases, with 7 bases left between them. The V gene's germline CDR1 is SEHNR and CDR2 FQNEAQ (reference sequence). The CDR3 contains 11 residues. The CDR3 loop is CASNTFGELFF. The CDR3 nucleotides read TGTGCCAGCAACACCTTCGGGGAGCTGTTTTTT.

The V call is TRBV20-1, the J call TRBJ1-5, with D unresolved. This CDR3 is 13 amino acids long. Deletions cut 4 bases from V and 6 bases from J, with 13 bases between. Germline V gives CDR1 DFQATT, CDR2 SNEGSKA (reference sequence). The CDR3 protein is CSAIPRVFQPQHF. As DNA, the CDR3 is TGCAGTGCTATACCGCGGGTGTTTCAGCCCCAGCATTTT.

By sample share, this clonotype is medium-sized. The V gene is TRBV6-1, the J gene TRBJ2-2, with D maybe TRBD2 (6 bases). CDR3 length: 16 amino acids. V was cut by 4 bases and J by 1 base, with 13 bases left in between. Per the germline V gene, CDR1 is MNHNS and CDR2 is SASEGT. Here the CDR3 DNA reads TGTGCCAGCAGTGGATTAGCGGAGTTGAACACCGGGGAGCTGTTTTTT. It translates to CASSGLAELNTGELFF.

This clonotype came up many times. The chain has TRBV9 and TRBJ2-7, with 9 positions matching TRBD1. Germline V gene sequence: CDR1 SGDLS, CDR2 YYNGEE. This CDR3 is built from 14 residues. The V and J ends lost 2 bases and 7 bases, in that order; junction bases with no gene match: 7. The CDR3 loop reads CASSVGTGSREQYF. DNA for the CDR3: TGTGCCAGCAGCGTCGGGACAGGGTCTCGGGAGCAGTACTTC.

V and J are TRBV12-3 or TRBV12-4 and TRBJ2-7; TRBD2 agrees at 9 bases. V lost 5 bases and J lost 7; bases outside the gene matches: 15. The CDR3 runs to 16 residues. CDR3 in amino acids: CASSPKSAGGMVEQYF. The CDR3 nucleotides are TGTGCCAGCAGTCCCAAGAGCGCGGGAGGGATGGTGGAGCAGTACTTC.

This clonotype was detected ten times or more. The rearrangement links TRBV4-3 to TRBJ1-5, with D maybe TRBD1 (6 bases). The CDR3 is 16 amino acids. Germline values: CDR1 LGHNA, CDR2 YSLEER. The V end was cut by 0 bases, the J end by 6 bases, with 15 bases between. This chain's CDR3 is CASSQDLDRRGQPQHF. CDR3 bases: TGCGCCAGCAGCCAAGATTTAGACAGGAGAGGTCAGCCCCAGCATTTT.

This clonotype appeared many times. This chain joins TRBV19 and TRBJ2-1; TRBD2 might be the D (5 bases). The CDR3 is 15 residues long. Germline-derived CDR1 and CDR2 are LNHDA and SQIVND (reference sequence). Deletions cut 4 bases from V and 0 bases from J, with 10 bases between. The CDR3 nucleotides read TGTGCCAGTAGTAGGACTTCGACCTCCTACAATGAGCAGTTCTTC. This gives the protein CASSRTSTSYNEQFF.

The V gene is TRBV7-8, the J gene TRBJ2-3, with D uncertain. The germline gives CDR1 SGHVS, CDR2 FQNEAQ. The CDR3 consists of 14 residues. Trimming pared 1 base from V and 5 bases from J, leaving 10 bases between. For the CDR3, the DNA is TGTGCCAGCAGCTTAGGCGTCGGTAGAGATACGCAGTATTTT. The encoded protein is CASSLGVGRDTQYF. The full variable domain, completed using reference TRBV7-8 and TRBJ2-3, is GAGVSQSPRYKVAKRGQDVALRCDPISGHVSLFWYQQALGQGPEFLTYFQNEAQLDKSGLPSDRFFAERPEGSVSTLKIQRTQQEDSAVYLCASSLGVGRDTQYFGPGTRLTVL.